This TCR beta chain was sequenced for a study of T cell responses to AZD1222 COVID-19 vaccine. Data came from immunoSEQ multiplex PCR; TCRdb stores just in-frame clones and leaves some out. The sample has 86,000 or so clones, under 95% seen once. This clone was picked up one time. Its matching antigen is unknown. CDR1 and CDR2 (germline): SGHRS, YFSETQ. The CDR3 runs to 14 residues. V dropped 1 base and J dropped 0 bases, with 7 bases sitting between them. Findings and caveats of the study: Spike-specific TCR breadth and depth were elevated following two AZD1222 doses. CD4 TCRs covered the whole spike, strongest at regions 160-218 and 743-854. Among spike-specific TCRs, nearly half reportedly target unmutated variant regions.

The source of this sequence is an adult in good health. The chain joins TRBV5-1 to TRBJ1-2; no firm D call. Here the sequenced sample was peripheral blood, taken on day 0 of MenACWY control vaccination. The CDR3 is CASSLTGANYGYTF. The CDR3 DNA sequence: TGCGCCAGCAGCTTGACCGGAGCTAACTATGGCTACACCTTC.